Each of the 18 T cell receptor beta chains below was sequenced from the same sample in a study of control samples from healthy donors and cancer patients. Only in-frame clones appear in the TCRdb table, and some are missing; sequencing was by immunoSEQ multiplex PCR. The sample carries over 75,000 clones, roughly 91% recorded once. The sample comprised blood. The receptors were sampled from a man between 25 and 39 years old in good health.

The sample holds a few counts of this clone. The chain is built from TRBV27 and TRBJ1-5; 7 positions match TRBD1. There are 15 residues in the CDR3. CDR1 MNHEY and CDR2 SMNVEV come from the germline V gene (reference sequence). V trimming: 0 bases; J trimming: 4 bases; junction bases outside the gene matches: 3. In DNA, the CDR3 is TGTGCCAGCAGTTTATCTCTCAGGGGGAATCAGCCCCAGCATTTT. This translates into CASSLSLRGNQPQHF.

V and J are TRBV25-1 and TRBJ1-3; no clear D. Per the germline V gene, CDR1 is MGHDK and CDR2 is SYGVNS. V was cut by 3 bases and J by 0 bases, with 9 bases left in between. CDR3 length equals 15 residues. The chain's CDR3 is CASSDSRSSGNTIYF. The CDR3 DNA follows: TGTGCCAGCAGTGATTCCCGGAGCTCTGGAAACACCATATATTTT.

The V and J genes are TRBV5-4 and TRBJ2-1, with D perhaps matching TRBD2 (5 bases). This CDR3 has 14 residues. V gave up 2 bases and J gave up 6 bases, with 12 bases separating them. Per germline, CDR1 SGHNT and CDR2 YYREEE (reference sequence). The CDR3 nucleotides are TGTGCCAGCAGCTTAACGGGAAGCTCCAATGAGCAGTTCTTC. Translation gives CASSLTGSSNEQFF. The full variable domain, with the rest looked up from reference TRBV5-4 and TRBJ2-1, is ETGVTQSPTHLIKTRGQQVTLRCSSQSGHNTVSWYQQALGQGPQFIFQYYREEENGRGNFPPRFSGLQFPNYSSELNVNALELDDSALYLCASSLTGSSNEQFFGPGTRLTVL.

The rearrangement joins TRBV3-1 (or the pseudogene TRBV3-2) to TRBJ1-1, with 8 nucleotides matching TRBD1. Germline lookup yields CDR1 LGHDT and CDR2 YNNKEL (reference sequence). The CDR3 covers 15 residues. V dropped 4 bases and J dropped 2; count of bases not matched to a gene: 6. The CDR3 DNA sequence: TGTGCCAGCAGCCCCAGGACAGGGCCAAACACTGAAGCTTTCTTT. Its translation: CASSPRTGPNTEAFF.

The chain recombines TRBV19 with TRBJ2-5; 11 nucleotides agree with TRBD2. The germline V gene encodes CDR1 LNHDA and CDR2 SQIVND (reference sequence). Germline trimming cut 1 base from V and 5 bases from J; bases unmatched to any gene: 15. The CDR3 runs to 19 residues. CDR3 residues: CASSIARLAGGRTVETQYF. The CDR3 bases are TGTGCCAGTAGTATAGCGAGGCTAGCGGGGGGTCGGACGGTCGAGACCCAGTACTTC. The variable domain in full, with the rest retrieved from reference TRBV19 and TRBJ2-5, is DGGITQSPKYLFRKEGQNVTLSCEQNLNHDAMYWYRQDPGQGLRLIYYSQIVNDFQKGDIAEGYSVSREKKESFPLTVTSAQKNPTAFYLCASSIARLAGGRTVETQYFGPGTRLLVL.

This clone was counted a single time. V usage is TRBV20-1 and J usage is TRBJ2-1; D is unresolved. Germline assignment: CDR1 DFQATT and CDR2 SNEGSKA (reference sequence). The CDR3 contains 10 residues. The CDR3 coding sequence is TGCAGCGCCATCAGCAATGAGCAGTTCTTC. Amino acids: CSAISNEQFF.

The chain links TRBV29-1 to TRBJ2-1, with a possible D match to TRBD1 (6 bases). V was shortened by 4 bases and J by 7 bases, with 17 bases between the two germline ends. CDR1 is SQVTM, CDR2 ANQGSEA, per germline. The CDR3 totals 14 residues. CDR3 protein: CSVVLQGVGNEQFF. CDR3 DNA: TGCAGCGTTGTATTACAGGGCGTGGGAAATGAGCAGTTCTTC.

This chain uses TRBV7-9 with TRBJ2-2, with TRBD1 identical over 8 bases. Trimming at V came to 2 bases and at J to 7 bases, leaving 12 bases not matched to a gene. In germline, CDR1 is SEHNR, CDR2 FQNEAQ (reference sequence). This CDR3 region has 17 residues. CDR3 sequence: CASSLPYLDRADGELFF. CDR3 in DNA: TGTGCCAGCAGCTTACCATACCTGGACAGGGCGGACGGGGAGCTGTTTTTT.

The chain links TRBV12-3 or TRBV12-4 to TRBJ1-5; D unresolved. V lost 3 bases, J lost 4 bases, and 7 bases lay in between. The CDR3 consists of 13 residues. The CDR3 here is CASSFSDNQPQHF. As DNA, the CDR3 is TGTGCCAGCAGTTTTAGCGATAATCAGCCCCAGCATTTT.

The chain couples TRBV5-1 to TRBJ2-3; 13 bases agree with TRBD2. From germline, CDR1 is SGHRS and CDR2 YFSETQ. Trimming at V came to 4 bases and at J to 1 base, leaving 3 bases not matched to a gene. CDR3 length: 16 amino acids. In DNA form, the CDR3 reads TGCGCCAGCAGCCCGGGGACTAGCGGGGGCACAGATACGCAGTATTTT. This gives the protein CASSPGTSGGTDTQYF.

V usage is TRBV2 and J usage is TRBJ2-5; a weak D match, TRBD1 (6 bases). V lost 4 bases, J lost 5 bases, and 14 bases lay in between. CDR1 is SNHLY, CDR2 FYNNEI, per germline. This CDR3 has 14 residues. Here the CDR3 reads CASSARGGAETQYF. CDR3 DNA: TGTGCCAGCAGTGCAAGAGGGGGTGCGGAGACCCAGTACTTC.

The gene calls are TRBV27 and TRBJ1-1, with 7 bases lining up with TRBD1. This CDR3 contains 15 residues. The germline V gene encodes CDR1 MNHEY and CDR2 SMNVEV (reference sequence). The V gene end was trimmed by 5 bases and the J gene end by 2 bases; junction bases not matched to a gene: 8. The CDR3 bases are TGTGCCAGCAGTCCAGACAGGGTCGACAACACTGAAGCTTTCTTT. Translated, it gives CASSPDRVDNTEAFF.

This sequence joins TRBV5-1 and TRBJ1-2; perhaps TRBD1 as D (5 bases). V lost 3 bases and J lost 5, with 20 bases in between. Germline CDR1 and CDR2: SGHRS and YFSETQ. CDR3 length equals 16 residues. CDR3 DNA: TGCGCCAGCAGCTCGGGGGAAGCCGGGACGGATTATGGCTACACCTTC. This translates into CASSSGEAGTDYGYTF.

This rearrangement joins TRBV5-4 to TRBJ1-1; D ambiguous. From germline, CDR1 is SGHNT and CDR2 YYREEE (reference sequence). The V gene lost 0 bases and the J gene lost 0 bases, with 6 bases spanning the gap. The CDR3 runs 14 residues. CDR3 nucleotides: TGTGCCAGCAGCTTGGGAGGGTTGAACACTGAAGCTTTCTTT. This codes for CASSLGGLNTEAFF.

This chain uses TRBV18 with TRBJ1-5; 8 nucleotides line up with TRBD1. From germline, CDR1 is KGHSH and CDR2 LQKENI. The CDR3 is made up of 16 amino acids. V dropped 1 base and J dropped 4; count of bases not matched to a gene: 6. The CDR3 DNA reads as TGTGCCAGCTCACCACGCCGCGGACAGGGTAATCAGCCCCAGCATTTT. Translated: CASSPRRGQGNQPQHF. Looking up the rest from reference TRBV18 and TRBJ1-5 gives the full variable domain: NAGVMQNPRHLVRRRGQEARLRCSPMKGHSHVYWYRQLPEEGLKFMVYLQKENIIDESGMPKERFSAEFPKEGPSILRIQQVVRGDSAAYFCASSPRRGQGNQPQHFGDGTRLSIL.

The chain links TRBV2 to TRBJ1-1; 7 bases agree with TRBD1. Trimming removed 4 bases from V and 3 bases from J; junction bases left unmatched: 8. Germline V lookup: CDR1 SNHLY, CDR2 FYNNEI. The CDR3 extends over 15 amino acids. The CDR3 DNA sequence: TGTGCCAGCAGTGGACAGGGAGCCCAGTACACTGAAGCTTTCTTT. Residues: CASSGQGAQYTEAFF.

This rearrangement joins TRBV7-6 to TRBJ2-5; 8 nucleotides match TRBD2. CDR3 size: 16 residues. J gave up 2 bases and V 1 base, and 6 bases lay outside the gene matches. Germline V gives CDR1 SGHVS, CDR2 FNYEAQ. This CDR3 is CASSLGAGASQETQYF. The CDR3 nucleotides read TGTGCCAGCAGCTTAGGAGCGGGGGCCTCTCAAGAGACCCAGTACTTC. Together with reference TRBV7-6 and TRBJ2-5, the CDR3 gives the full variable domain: GAGVSQSPRYKVTKRGQDVALRCDPISGHVSLYWYRQALGQGPEFLTYFNYEAQQDKSGLPNDRFSAERPEGSISTLTIQRTEQRDSAMYRCASSLGAGASQETQYFGPGTRLLVL.

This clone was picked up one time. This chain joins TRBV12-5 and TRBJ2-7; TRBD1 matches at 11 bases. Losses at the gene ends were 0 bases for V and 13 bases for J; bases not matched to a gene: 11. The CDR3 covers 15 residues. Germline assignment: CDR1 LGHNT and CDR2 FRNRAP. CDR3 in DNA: TGTGCTAGTGGTTTGGTCCGGGGACAGGGGGTTTTGGAATACTTC. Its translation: CASGLVRGQGVLEYF.